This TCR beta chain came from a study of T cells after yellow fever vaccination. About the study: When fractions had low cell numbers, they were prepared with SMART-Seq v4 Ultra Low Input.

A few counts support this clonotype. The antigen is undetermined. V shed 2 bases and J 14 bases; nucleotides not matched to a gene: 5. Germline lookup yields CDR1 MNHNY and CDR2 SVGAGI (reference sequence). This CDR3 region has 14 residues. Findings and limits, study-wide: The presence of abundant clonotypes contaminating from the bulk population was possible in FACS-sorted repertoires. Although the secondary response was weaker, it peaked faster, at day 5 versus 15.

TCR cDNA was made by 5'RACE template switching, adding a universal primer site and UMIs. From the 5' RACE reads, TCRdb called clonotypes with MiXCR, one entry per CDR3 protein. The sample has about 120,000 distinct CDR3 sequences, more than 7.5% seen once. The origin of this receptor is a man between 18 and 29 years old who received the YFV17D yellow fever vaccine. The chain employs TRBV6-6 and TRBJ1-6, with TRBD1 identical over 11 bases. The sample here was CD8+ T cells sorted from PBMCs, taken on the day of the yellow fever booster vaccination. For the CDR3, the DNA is TGTGCCAGCAGTTACCTTGGACAGGGGGCATCCCTCCACTTT. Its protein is CASSYLGQGASLHF.